The 6 T cell receptor beta chains listed next were all sequenced from one sample in a study of T cell changes during pregnancy in multiple sclerosis. Method: immunoSEQ multiplex PCR; TCRdb's copy keeps in-frame clones and lacks some. The profile shows roughly 30,000 clones, approximately 89% of them singletons. The specimen was CD8+ T cells from peripheral blood mononuclear cells, collected in the first trimester of pregnancy. These receptor sequences come from a female donor with multiple sclerosis, enrolled in a pregnancy study.

The chain carries TRBV6-5 and TRBJ1-1, with 8 bases lining up with TRBD1. CDR1 and CDR2 (germline): MNHEY, SVGAGI. V was clipped by 5 bases and J by 6 bases; unmatched bases: 5. The CDR3 sequence is 13 residues long. The chain's CDR3 is CASSKSGGPEAFF. The CDR3 DNA is TGTGCCAGCAGTAAATCAGGGGGCCCTGAAGCTTTCTTT.

V usage is TRBV10-1 and J usage is TRBJ2-7; tentative D call: TRBD1 (6 bases). Germline loops: CDR1 WNHNN, CDR2 SYGVQD (reference sequence). V dropped 5 bases and J dropped 0 bases, with 8 bases sitting between them. There are 13 residues in the CDR3. CDR3 nucleotides: TGCGCCAGCAGTCAGGGGAGCTCCTACGAGCAGTACTTC. The encoded protein is CASSQGSSYEQYF.

Details on this clone: This is likely a read error, given that the CDR3 carries no conserved phenylalanine or tryptophan at its end. It is unclear where the CDR3 begins or ends on the DNA, so no DNA is shown, and the CDR3 is as TCRdb lists it. This chain joins TRBV27 and TRBJ1-1. CDR1 MNHEY and CDR2 SMNVEV come from the germline V gene (reference sequence). Termini included, the CDR3 measures 11 amino acids. The CDR3 loop reads CASSTGGGQKM.

J is TRBJ2-3 and V is TRBV6-4; 12 nucleotides line up with TRBD2. This CDR3 is 15 amino acids long. The J segment lost 2 bases and the V segment lost 6 bases, leaving 3 bases of the junction unmatched. From germline, CDR1 is MRHNA and CDR2 SNTAGT. The CDR3 coding sequence is TGTGCCAGCAGCCGACTAGCGGGAGCCACAGATACGCAGTATTTT. It encodes CASSRLAGATDTQYF.

The chain employs TRBV29-1 and TRBJ2-3; 14 nucleotides agree with TRBD2. Germline CDR1 SQVTM, CDR2 ANQGSEA. CDR3 length: 17 amino acids. V lost 2 bases and J lost 4; bases outside the gene matches: 8. Here the CDR3 reads CSVESGGLAGVADTQYF. The CDR3, as DNA: TGCAGCGTTGAATCCGGGGGACTAGCGGGAGTTGCAGATACGCAGTATTTT.

V is TRBV4-3 and J is TRBJ1-1; D is unresolved. The V and J ends lost 3 bases and 0 bases respectively, with 11 bases between them. The CDR3 has 15 amino acids. Germline assignment: CDR1 LGHNA and CDR2 YSLEER. CDR3 nucleotide sequence: TGCGCCAGCAGCCACTCAGCACAGCTGAACACTGAAGCTTTCTTT. Translated, it gives CASSHSAQLNTEAFF.